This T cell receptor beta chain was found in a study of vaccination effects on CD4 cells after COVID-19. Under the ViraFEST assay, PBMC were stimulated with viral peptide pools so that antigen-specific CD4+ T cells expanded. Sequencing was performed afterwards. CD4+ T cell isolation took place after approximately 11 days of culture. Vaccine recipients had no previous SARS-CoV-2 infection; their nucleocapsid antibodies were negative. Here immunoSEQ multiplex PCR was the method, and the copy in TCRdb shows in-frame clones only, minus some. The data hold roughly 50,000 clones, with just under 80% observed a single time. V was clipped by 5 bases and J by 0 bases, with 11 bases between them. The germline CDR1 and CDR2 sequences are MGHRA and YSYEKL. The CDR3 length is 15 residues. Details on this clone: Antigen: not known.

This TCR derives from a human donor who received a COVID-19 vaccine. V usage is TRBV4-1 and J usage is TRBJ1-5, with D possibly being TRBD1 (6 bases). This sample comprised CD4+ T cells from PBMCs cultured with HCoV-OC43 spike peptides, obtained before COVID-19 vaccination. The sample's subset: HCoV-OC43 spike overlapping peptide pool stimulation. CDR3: CASSGVRGSNQPQHF. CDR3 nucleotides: TGCGCCAGCAGCGGCGTCAGGGGTAGCAATCAGCCCCAGCATTTT.